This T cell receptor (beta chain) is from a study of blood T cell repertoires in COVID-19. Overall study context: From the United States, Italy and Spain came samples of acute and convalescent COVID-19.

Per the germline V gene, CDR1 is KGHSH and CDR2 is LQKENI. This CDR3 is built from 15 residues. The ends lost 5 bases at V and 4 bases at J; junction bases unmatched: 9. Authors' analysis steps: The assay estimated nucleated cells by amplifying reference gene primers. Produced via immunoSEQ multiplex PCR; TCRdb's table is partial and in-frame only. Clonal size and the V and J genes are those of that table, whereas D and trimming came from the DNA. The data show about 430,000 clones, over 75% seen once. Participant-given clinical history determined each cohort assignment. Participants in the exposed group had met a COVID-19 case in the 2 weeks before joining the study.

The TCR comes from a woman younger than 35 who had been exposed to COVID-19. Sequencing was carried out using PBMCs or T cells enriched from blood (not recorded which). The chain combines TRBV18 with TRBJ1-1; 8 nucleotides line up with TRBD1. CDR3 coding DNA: TGTGCCAGCTCAGGACAGGGCGCGGCGGGCACTGAAGCTTTCTTT. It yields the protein CASSGQGAAGTEAFF.